These T cell receptor beta chains were read from a single sample in a study of identical twins. TCRdb re-analysed the 5' RACE reads in MiXCR, keeping a single row per CDR3 protein. This table holds about 730,000 distinct CDR3 sequences, 21% found once. The sample also formed part of further work on T cells expressing NK-cell markers.

Sequencing used PBMCs. All receptors derive from a woman under 30 in good health. CDR3s include the opening cysteine and the closing phenylalanine or tryptophan. D genes are given only for firm matches. Where a row states a size, it is once, few, many or the class of an expanded clone; other rows omit it.

TGTGCCAGCAGTTACTCGGCGGGACAGGGGGAACTTGGCCGGCTCTACGAGCAGTACTTC CASSYSAGQGELGRLYEQYF TRBD1 TRBJ2-7 once TRBV6-2/TRBV6-3
TGTGCCAGCAGCTTAAAACAGGGGGGGGATGAGCAGTTCTTC CASSLKQGGDEQFF . TRBJ2-1 . TRBV11-2
TGCGCCAACCCCGGGACTAGCGGGAGTGATACGCAGTATTTT CANPGTSGSDTQYF TRBD2 TRBJ2-3 few TRBV5-1
TGTGCCAGCCATACCGGACTAGCGGGAGTGTGGGAGCAGTTCTTC CASHTGLAGVWEQFF TRBD2 TRBJ2-1 . TRBV2
TGTGCCACCAGCAGAGACAGGATACAAGAGACCCAGTACTTC CATSRDRIQETQYF . TRBJ2-5 few TRBV15
TGTGCCAGCAGCCATCCCCAGGGCGGGACATACGAGCAGTACTTC CASSHPQGGTYEQYF . TRBJ2-7 few TRBV3-1
TGCAGTGCTAGAGATCCTACAGGGTACGAAGAGCAGTACTTC CSARDPTGYEEQYF . TRBJ2-7 many TRBV20-1
TGTGCCAGCAGCTCGTTGGGGCGGAACACTGAAGCTTTCTTT CASSSLGRNTEAFF . TRBJ1-1 . TRBV3-1
TGTGCCAGCAGCCGGACTAGCGGGGGTTACGAGCAGTACTTC CASSRTSGGYEQYF TRBD2 TRBJ2-7 many TRBV12-3/TRBV12-4
TGTGCCAGCAGCCTACAGGGGCGTAATTCACCCCTCCACTTT CASSLQGRNSPLHF TRBD1 TRBJ1-6 . TRBV12-3/TRBV12-4
TGTGCCAGCAGTGCCCGACAGGGATATGCCGAGCAGTACTTC CASSARQGYAEQYF TRBD1 TRBJ2-7 . TRBV12-3/TRBV12-4
TGTGCCAGCAGCCCCGGGGGTAGCGGGAGGGGGGCCTACAATGAGCAGTTCTTC CASSPGGSGRGAYNEQFF TRBD2 TRBJ2-1 . TRBV6-1
TGTGCCAGCAGCCGCAGCCCACGGGGGAGGCAAGAGACCCAGTACTTC CASSRSPRGRQETQYF . TRBJ2-5 . TRBV7-2
TGCGCCAGCAGCTTCTACGGCGGGGGACAGAGCACAGATACGCAGTATTTT CASSFYGGGQSTDTQYF . TRBJ2-3 . TRBV5-1
TGCAGTGCTCGACCACCAGGGTCCGGCTCCTACGAGCAGTACTTC CSARPPGSGSYEQYF . TRBJ2-7 . TRBV20-1
TGTGCCAGCGGTTCGGGTGGGGACACAGATACGCAGTATTTT CASGSGGDTDTQYF . TRBJ2-3 . TRBV6-5
TGTGCCAGCAGTAAGACTAGTTTGAATGAGCAGTTCTTC CASSKTSLNEQFF . TRBJ2-1 . TRBV6-1
TGCAGTGCTACACTAGCAGATACGCAGTATTTT CSATLADTQYF . TRBJ2-3 few TRBV20-1